These 3 T cell receptor beta chains originate from one sample sequenced in a study of blood T cell repertoires in COVID-19. Generated by immunoSEQ multiplex PCR, the TCRdb table keeps only in-frame clones and is missing some. The sample lists approximately 170,000 clones, 75% to 90% occurring once. Sequencing was performed on peripheral blood. These TCRs come from a man aged 30 to 39 with acute or convalescent COVID-19.

The chain recombines TRBV4-1 with TRBJ1-4; unclear D gene. Germline V gives CDR1 MGHRA, CDR2 YSYEKL. Trimming left V 4 bases short and J 8 bases short, with 17 bases between. CDR3 size: 15 residues. The CDR3 loop reads CASSPSGFAGEKLFF. The CDR3 region has the DNA TGCGCCAGCAGCCCTTCCGGGTTCGCTGGAGAAAAACTGTTTTTT.

V gene TRBV7-9 combines with J gene TRBJ1-2; D not resolved. Trimming left V 2 bases short and J 0 bases short, with 10 bases between. The CDR3 runs to 15 residues. In germline, CDR1 is SEHNR, CDR2 FQNEAQ (reference sequence). The CDR3 DNA is TGTGCCAGCAGCTTACGTACAGCCACTAACTATGGCTACACCTTC. It specifies CASSLRTATNYGYTF.

This chain uses TRBV29-1 with TRBJ1-4, with a possible D match to TRBD1 (6 bases). CDR3 size: 14 residues. The V gene lost 0 bases and the J gene lost 8 bases, with 13 bases spanning the gap. Germline values: CDR1 SQVTM, CDR2 ANQGSEA. The CDR3 sequence is CSVEEGPGGEKLFF. For the CDR3, the DNA is TGCAGCGTTGAAGAAGGACCGGGGGGCGAAAAACTGTTTTTT.